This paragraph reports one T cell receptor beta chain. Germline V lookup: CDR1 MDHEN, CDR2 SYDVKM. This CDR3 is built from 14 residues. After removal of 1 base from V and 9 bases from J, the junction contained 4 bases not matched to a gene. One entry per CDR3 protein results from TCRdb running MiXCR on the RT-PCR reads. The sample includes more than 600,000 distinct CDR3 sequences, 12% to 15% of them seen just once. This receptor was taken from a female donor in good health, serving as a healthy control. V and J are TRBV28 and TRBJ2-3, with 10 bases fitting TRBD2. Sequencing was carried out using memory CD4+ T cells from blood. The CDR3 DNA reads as TGTGCCAGCAGTTTATACCAGCGGGAGGGGACGCAGTATTTT. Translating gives CASSLYQREGTQYF.